Detailed here is one TCR beta chain. Its antigen is not known. This specimen comes from a study of OX40 agonist ivuxolimab in advanced cancers. Overall study context: Recorded diagnoses for dose-escalation patients were hepatocellular carcinoma, melanoma, renal cell or head and neck cancer. Study observations and caveats: Expansion of clones was among the lowest in partial responders at 0.1-3.0 mg/kg.

TCRdb keeps only in-frame clones here, not all; method: immunoSEQ multiplex PCR. Of approximately 38,000 clones listed, approximately 79% are singletons. Specimen: CD4+ or CD8+ T cells sorted from blood, collected in a trial of the OX40 agonist ivuxolimab. This TCR came from an adult with an advanced solid tumor such as melanoma, head and neck, liver or kidney cancer.

The CDR3 loop is CASSLEAGRNTEAFF. As DNA, the CDR3 is TGTGCCAGCAGCTTGGAGGCGGGGCGGAACACTGAAGCTTTCTTT. The V call is TRBV5-4, the J call TRBJ1-1, with D possibly TRBD1 on 5 matching bases. Looked up from germline, CDR1 is SGHNT and CDR2 is YYREEE (reference sequence). The CDR3 is 15 residues long. The V gene lost 0 bases and the J gene lost 1 base, with 10 bases spanning the gap.